The present TCR beta chain was sequenced within a study of shared clonotypes between healthy human individuals. Genomic DNA per cell subset filled all wells of several immunoSEQ plates. Assay used: immunoSEQ multiplex PCR; TCRdb lists only in-frame clones, some missing. The table shows approximately 2.5 million clones, with approximately 93% occurring only once. Germline V CDR1 and CDR2: SGHRS, YFSETQ. The CDR3 loop spans 18 amino acids. Trimming left V 3 bases short and J 12 bases short, with 33 bases between. The clonotype was recovered from a man aged 18 to 35 in good health. Some clones in this sample may be carry-over from other donors' samples. The chain is built from TRBV5-1 and TRBJ2-5; possibly TRBD1 or TRBD2 for D (9 bases each). Specimen: naive CD4+ T cells from PBMCs. Subset specified: CD45RA+ positively selected. Here the CDR3 reads CASSSDRGILAGWGGKYF. CDR3 coding DNA: TGCGCCAGCAGCTCCGACAGGGGGATTCTAGCGGGATGGGGTGGGAAGTACTTC.